The next 3 T cell receptor beta chains were all read from a single sample in a study of T cell repertoires in cytomegalovirus infection. The antigens for these receptors are not known. TCRdb re-derived calls from the reads in MiXCR, one entry per CDR3 protein. The sample has 310,000 or so distinct CDR3 sequences, approximately 25% seen once; the top ten hold about an eighth. Material: cultured PBMCs, obtained from culture after CMV antigen stimulation. The source of these receptors is a human donor in good health (CMV status not recorded). Some clones in this sample may be carry-over from other donors' samples.

The gene calls are TRBV6-2 or TRBV6-3 and TRBJ2-1, with 7 bases aligning to TRBD2. Trimming removed 0 bases from V and 1 base from J; junction bases left unmatched: 15. Per the germline V gene, CDR1 is MNHEY and CDR2 is SVGEGT. The CDR3 covers 20 residues. This CDR3 is CASSYSTGRGGRASYNEQFF. The CDR3 bases are TGTGCCAGCAGTTACTCGACGGGTAGAGGCGGGAGAGCATCCTACAATGAGCAGTTCTTC.

This clonotype was observed many times. The chain employs TRBV12-3 or TRBV12-4 and TRBJ1-1; no clear D. Trimming took 1 base from V and 5 from J, leaving 5 bases between them. CDR3 size: 12 residues. CDR3 protein: CASSLVKTEAFF. For the CDR3, the DNA is TGTGCCAGCAGTTTAGTAAAGACTGAAGCTTTCTTT.

This rearrangement joins TRBV11-2 to TRBJ2-1; D unclear. The CDR3 covers 13 residues. Germline V CDR1 and CDR2: SGHAT, FQNNGV. Trimming pared 5 bases from V and 6 bases from J, leaving 11 bases between. The CDR3 nucleotides read TGTGCCAGCAGCCCGGCTCGGCCCAATGAGCAGTTCTTC. Its translation: CASSPARPNEQFF.